This is a list of T cell receptor beta chains from one sample in a study of blood T cell repertoires in COVID-19. TCRdb's table, derived via immunoSEQ multiplex PCR, lists solely in-frame clones and lacks some. Here the sample spans approximately 180,000 clones, under 90% being singletons. Material: peripheral blood. Source of these receptors: a person aged 70 to 85 with COVID-19, enrolled during active disease. The conserved cysteine and the conserved F or W are not part of the CDR3 here. Fields, in order: V gene, J gene, CDR3 protein.

>TRBV5-4|TRBJ2-4
ASSAGTPRAAKNIQY
>TRBV24-1|TRBJ2-1
ATSDGWYGGESSYNEQF
>TRBV9|TRBJ2-7
ASSASHYEQY
>TRBV27|TRBJ2-7
ASSSPSRQGSTYEQY
>TRBV7-9|TRBJ1-2
ASSPVEGSDYGYT
>TRBV11-2|TRBJ2-2
ASSFRDPDSLF
>TRBV2|TRBJ1-1
ASSAQGDEAF
>TRBV27|TRBJ1-1
ASRPRGSAEAF
>TRBV5-1|TRBJ1-1
ASIEQGGTEAF
>TRBV6-2/TRBV6-3|TRBJ1-6
ASSFERTGSYNSPLH
>TRBV7-2|TRBJ1-4
ASSLSGTNEKLF
>TRBV10-1|TRBJ1-1
ASSRDRVLVNTEAF
>TRBV4-2|TRBJ2-2
ASWGLEGGPHGELF
>TRBV7-8|TRBJ2-5
ASSRDSRPQETQY
>TRBV4-1|TRBJ1-4
ASSQDEVTNEKLF
>TRBV7-2|TRBJ1-6
ASSLGEGYNSPLH
>TRBV27|TRBJ1-3
ASSRQFLSGNTIY
>TRBV14|TRBJ1-1
ASSQDNVKEAF
>TRBV5-4|TRBJ1-1
ASSLATGGTEAF
>TRBV4-3|TRBJ2-3
ASSQDWATGVRNTQY
>TRBV2|TRBJ1-2
ASRRDRRIFYGYT
>TRBV27|TRBJ1-2
ASRPLGLRGGYT
>TRBV28|TRBJ1-2
ASSLRVRGYT
>TRBV25-1|TRBJ1-5
ASNWRGQPQH